A single sample is the source of the 11 T cell receptor beta chains below, sequenced in a study of T cell responses to AZD1222 COVID-19 vaccine (TCRdb year 2021). The library was produced with the immunoSEQ multiplex PCR assay. TCRdb limited this immuneACCESS table to in-frame rearrangements with V and J called. A share of clones is missing; checked studies link under half to unresolved V genes, and the rest is unexplained. A total of over 150,000 clones appear in this sample, 90% to 95% of them only once. The top ten hold around 4% of the sample. The time point label on this specimen signifies: baseline before first vaccination. The treatment or condition label here, explained by the study, means: meningococcal conjugate vaccine given as trial control. The sequencing here drew on peripheral blood, taken on day 0 of MenACWY control vaccination. The receptors shown here come from an adult in good health.

The V gene is TRBV6-2 or TRBV6-3, the J gene TRBJ2-7, with a possible D match to TRBD2 (6 bases). CDR1 is MNHEY, CDR2 SVGEGT, per germline. V was trimmed by 6 bases and J by 5 bases, leaving 17 bases between them. CDR3 length equals 14 residues. CDR3 sequence (DNA): TGTGCCAGCAGATACAGCGGGTCCCGCGACGAGCAGTACTTC. This translates into CASRYSGSRDEQYF.

This chain uses TRBV5-6 with TRBJ1-2; D is unresolved. The V gene lost 4 bases and the J gene lost 3 bases, with 7 bases spanning the gap. This CDR3 comprises 12 residues. The germline gives CDR1 SGHDT, CDR2 YYEEEE. In DNA form, the CDR3 reads TGTGCCAGCAGCCAAACGTACTATGGCTACACCTTC. Its protein product is CASSQTYYGYTF.

This rearrangement joins TRBV3-1 (or the pseudogene TRBV3-2) to TRBJ2-3; D is ambiguous. The CDR3 has 12 residues. Germline lookup yields CDR1 LGHDT and CDR2 YNNKEL (reference sequence). Trimming cost V 4 bases and J 5 bases, with 7 bases left between them. This chain's CDR3 is CASSPVGDTQYF. CDR3 DNA sequence: TGTGCCAGCAGCCCCGTCGGAGATACGCAGTATTTT.

This chain joins TRBV27 and TRBJ1-2, with D possibly matching TRBD1 (6 bases). The CDR3 is made up of 14 amino acids. Germline V gene sequence: CDR1 MNHEY, CDR2 SMNVEV (reference sequence). The V and J ends lost 4 bases and 6 bases respectively, with 15 bases between them. The CDR3 nucleotides are TGTGCCAGCAGTTCCGGACAGTTCCAAAATGGCTACACCTTC. It codes for CASSSGQFQNGYTF.

The chain links TRBV2 to TRBJ1-2; D might be TRBD1 (5 bases). The V end lost 6 bases, the J end lost 2 bases, and 10 bases lay between the germline ends. Germline assignment: CDR1 SNHLY and CDR2 FYNNEI. There are 13 residues in the CDR3. The CDR3: CASSRDSNYGYTF. CDR3 DNA: TGTGCCAGCAGCAGGGATTCAAACTATGGCTACACCTTC.

This rearrangement joins TRBV27 to TRBJ1-2, with 8 bases matching TRBD1. The trim removed 6 bases at V and 7 bases at J, leaving 7 bases unmatched. There are 13 residues in the CDR3. The germline V gene has CDR1 MNHEY and CDR2 SMNVEV (reference sequence). The CDR3 sequence: CASRPGTGAGYTF. As DNA, the CDR3 is TGTGCCAGCAGGCCCGGGACAGGAGCTGGCTACACCTTC.

The V and J genes are TRBV7-9 and TRBJ1-1; D call uncertain. V was clipped by 7 bases and J by 7 bases, with 13 bases between them. Per the germline V gene, CDR1 is SEHNR and CDR2 is FQNEAQ (reference sequence). The CDR3 length is 12 residues. CDR3 loop: CASTQVKGEAFF. CDR3 sequence (DNA): TGTGCCAGCACCCAAGTGAAGGGTGAAGCTTTCTTT. Combining the CDR3 with reference TRBV7-9 and TRBJ1-1 gives the whole variable domain DTGVSQNPRHKITKRGQNVTFRCDPISEHNRLYWYRQTLGQGPEFLTYFQNEAQLEKSRLLSDRFSAERPKGSFSTLEIQRTEQGDSAMYLCASTQVKGEAFFGQGTRLTVV.

This clone has a handful of counts. This sequence joins TRBV10-3 and TRBJ2-2, with D uncertain. The CDR3 contains 14 residues. Trimming removed 7 bases from V and 0 bases from J, with 9 bases in between. From germline, CDR1 is ENHRY and CDR2 SYGVKD. Written as DNA, the CDR3 is TGTGCCATCACGGCGAGACCGAACACCGGGGAGCTGTTTTTT. It codes for CAITARPNTGELFF.

The chain carries TRBV9 and TRBJ2-1, with D unclear. CDR3 size: 15 residues. V shed 0 bases and J shed 3 bases, with 10 bases lying between them. Per germline, CDR1 SGDLS and CDR2 YYNGEE. This CDR3 reads CASSVGELLYNEQFF. The CDR3 region has the DNA TGTGCCAGCAGCGTAGGGGAACTCCTCTACAATGAGCAGTTCTTC.

This clone has only a few counts. V gene TRBV27 combines with J gene TRBJ1-2; D is perhaps TRBD1 (5 bases). The CDR3 spans 14 residues. Germline CDR1 reads MNHEY; CDR2 reads SMNVEV (reference sequence). The V and J ends lost 5 bases and 1 base respectively, with 11 bases between them. The CDR3 DNA follows: TGTGCCAGCAGTCCCAGGGCACTTAACTATGGCTACACCTTC. Residues: CASSPRALNYGYTF.

V usage is TRBV5-5 and J usage is TRBJ2-7, with unresolved D. CDR1 SGHKS and CDR2 YYEKEE come from the germline V gene (reference sequence). Trimming shortened V by 3 bases and J by 2 bases, and 15 bases separated the two germline ends. The CDR3 length is 15 residues. CDR3 sequence: CASSSSADIAYEQYF. As DNA, the CDR3 is TGTGCCAGCAGCTCGTCGGCAGACATTGCCTACGAGCAGTACTTC.